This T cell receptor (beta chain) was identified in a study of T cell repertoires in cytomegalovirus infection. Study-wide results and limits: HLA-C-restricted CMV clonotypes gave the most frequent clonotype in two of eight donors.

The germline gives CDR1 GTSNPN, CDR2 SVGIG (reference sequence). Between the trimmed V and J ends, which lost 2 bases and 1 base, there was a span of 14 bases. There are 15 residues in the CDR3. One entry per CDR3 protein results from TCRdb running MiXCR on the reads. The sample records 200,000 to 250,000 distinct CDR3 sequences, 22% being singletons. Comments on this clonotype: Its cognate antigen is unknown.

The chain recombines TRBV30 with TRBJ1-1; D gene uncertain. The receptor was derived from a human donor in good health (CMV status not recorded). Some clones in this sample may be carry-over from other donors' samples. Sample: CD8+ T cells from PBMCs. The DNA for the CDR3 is TGTGCCTGGAGTCCATACCTCGGAAAGAACACTGAAGCTTTCTTT. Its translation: CAWSPYLGKNTEAFF.